The clone carrying this TCR beta chain was detected ten times or more. The CDR3 runs to 14 residues. V lost 8 bases, J lost 0 bases, and 13 bases lay in between. Germline CDR1 and CDR2: MNHNY and SVGAGI (reference sequence). These data are taken from a study of spatial heterogeneity in lung cancer. Time point reported: sample taken at primary tumor resection. TCRdb analysed the 5' RACE reads with MiXCR anew, one entry per CDR3 protein. Of 25,000 or so distinct CDR3 sequences in the sample, about 4.7% were seen once. The material sequenced was PBMCs, taken at surgery. This chain connects TRBV6-6 to TRBJ1-1, with D perhaps TRBD1 (5 bases). This TCR was recovered from a male donor with early-stage non-small cell lung cancer. This chain's CDR3 is CASAREGLNTEAFF. In DNA form, the CDR3 reads TGTGCCAGCGCCCGGGAGGGGTTGAACACTGAAGCTTTCTTT.